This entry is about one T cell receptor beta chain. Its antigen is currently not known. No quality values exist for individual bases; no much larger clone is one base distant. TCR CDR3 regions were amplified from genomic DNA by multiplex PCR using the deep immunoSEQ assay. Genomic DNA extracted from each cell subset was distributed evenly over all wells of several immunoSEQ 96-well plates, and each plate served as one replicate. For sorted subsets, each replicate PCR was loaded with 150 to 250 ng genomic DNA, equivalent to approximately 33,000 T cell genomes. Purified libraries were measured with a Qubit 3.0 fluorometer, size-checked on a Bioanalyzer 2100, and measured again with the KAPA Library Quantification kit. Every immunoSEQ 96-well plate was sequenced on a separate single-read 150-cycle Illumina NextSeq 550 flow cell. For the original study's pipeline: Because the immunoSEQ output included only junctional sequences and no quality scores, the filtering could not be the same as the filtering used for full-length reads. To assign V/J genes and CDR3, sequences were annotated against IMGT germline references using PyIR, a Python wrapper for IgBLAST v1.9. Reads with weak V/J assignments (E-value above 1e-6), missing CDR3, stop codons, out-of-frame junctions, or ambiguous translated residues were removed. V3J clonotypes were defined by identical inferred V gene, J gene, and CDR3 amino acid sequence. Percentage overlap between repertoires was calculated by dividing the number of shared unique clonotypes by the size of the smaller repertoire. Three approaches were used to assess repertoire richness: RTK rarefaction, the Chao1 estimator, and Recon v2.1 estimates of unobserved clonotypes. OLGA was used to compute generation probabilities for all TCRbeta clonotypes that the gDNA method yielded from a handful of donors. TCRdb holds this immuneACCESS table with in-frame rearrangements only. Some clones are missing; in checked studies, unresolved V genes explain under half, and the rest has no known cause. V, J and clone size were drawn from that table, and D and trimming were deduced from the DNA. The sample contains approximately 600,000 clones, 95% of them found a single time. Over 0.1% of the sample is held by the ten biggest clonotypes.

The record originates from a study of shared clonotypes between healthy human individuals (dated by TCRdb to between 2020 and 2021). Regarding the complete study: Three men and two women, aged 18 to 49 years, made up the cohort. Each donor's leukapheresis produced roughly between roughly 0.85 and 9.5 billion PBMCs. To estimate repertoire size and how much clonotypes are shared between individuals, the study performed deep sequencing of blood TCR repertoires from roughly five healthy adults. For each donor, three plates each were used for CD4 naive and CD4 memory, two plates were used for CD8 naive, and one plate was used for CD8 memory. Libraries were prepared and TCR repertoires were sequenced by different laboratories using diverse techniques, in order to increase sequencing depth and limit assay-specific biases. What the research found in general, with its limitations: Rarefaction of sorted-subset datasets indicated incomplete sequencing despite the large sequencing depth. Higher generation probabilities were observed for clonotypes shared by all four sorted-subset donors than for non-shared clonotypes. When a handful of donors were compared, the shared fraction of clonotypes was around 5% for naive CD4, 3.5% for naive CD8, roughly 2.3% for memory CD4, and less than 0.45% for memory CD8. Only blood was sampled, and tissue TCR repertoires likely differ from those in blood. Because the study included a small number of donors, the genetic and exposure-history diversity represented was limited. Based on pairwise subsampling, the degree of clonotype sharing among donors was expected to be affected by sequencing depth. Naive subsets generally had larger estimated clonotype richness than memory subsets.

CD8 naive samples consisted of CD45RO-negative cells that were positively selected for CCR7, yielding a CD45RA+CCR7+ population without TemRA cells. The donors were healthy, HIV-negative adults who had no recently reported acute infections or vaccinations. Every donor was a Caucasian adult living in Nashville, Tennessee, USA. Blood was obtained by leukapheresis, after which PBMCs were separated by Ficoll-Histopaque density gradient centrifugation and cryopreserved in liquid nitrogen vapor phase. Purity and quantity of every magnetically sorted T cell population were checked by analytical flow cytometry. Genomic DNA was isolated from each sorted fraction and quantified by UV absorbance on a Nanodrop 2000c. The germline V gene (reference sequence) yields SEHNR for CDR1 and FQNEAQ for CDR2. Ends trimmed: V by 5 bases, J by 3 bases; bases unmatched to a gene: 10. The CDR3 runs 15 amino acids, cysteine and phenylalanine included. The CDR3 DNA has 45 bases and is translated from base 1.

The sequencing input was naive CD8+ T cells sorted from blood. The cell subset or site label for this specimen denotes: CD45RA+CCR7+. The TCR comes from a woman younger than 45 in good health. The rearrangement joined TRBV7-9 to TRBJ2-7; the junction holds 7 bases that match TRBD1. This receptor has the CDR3 CASSHPDRIIYEQYF. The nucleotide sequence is TGTGCCAGCAGCCACCCGGACAGGATAATCTACGAGCAGTACTTC.